Sequencing of this T cell receptor beta chain was carried out in a study of shared clonotypes between healthy human individuals. Whole-study results and caveats: The four-donor shared clonotypes exceeded non-shared clonotypes in generation probability, with non-shared ones scoring lower. Rarefaction showed that sequencing of sorted subsets was incomplete (despite large depth). Naive subsets usually exceeded memory subsets in estimated richness.

Note on this clone: The antigen is undetermined.

TCRdb's copy holds only in-frame clones and misses some; the assay was immunoSEQ multiplex PCR. This table holds about 680,000 clones, approximately 75% found once. Sequenced material: memory CD4+ T cells sorted from blood. The subset denotes: CD45RA-negative fraction. The TCR comes from a woman aged 25 to 39 in good health.

CDR3 in DNA: TGTGCCAGCACCAGGGACGCCTACAATGAGCAGTTCTTC. This gives the protein CASTRDAYNEQFF. The rearrangement uses TRBV6-5 and TRBJ2-1; the D gene could be TRBD1 or TRBD2 (5 bases each). V lost 7 bases to trimming and J lost 2 bases, with 9 bases between them. The V gene's germline CDR1 is MNHEY and CDR2 SVGAGI. The CDR3 covers 13 residues.